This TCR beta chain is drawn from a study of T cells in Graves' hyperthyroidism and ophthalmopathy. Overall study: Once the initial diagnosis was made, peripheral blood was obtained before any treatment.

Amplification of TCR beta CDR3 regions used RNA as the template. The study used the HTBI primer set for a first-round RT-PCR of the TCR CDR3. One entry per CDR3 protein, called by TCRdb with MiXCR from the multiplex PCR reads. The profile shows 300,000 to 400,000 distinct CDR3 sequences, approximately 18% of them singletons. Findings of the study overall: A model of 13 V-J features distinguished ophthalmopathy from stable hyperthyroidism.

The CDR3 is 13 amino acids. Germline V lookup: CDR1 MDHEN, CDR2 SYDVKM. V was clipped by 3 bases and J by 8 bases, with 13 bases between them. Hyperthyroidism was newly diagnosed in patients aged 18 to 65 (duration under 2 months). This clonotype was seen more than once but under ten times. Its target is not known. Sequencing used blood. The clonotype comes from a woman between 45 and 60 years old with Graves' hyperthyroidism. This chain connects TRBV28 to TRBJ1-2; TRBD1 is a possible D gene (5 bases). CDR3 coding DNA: TGTGCCAGCAGTTTGGACAAAGTGAGAGGCTACACCTTC. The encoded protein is CASSLDKVRGYTF.